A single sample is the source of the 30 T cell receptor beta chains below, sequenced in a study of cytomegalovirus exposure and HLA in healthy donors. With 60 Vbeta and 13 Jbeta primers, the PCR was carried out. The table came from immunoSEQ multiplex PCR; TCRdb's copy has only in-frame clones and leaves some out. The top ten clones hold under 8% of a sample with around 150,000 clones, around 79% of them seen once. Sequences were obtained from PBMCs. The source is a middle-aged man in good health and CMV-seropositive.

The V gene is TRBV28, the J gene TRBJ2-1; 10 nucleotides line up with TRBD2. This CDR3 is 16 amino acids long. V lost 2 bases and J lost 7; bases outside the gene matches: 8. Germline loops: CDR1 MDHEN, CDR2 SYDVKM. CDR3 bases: TGTGCCAGCAGTTTAGCCGAGCGGGAGGGCCGTAATGAGCAGTTCTTC. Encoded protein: CASSLAEREGRNEQFF.

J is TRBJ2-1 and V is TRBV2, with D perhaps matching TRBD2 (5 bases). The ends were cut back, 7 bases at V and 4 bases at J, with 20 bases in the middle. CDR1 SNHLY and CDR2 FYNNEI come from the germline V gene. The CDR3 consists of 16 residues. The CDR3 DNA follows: TGTGCCAGCAAAAGGTTATGGCTAGCCAATTACAATGAGCAGTTCTTC. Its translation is CASKRLWLANYNEQFF.

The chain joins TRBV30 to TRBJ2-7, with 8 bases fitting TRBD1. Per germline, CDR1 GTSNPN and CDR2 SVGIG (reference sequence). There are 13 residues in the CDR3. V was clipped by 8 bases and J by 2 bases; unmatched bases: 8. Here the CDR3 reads CAHGTGPTYEQYF. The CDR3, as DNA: TGTGCCCACGGGACAGGCCCGACCTACGAGCAGTACTTC.

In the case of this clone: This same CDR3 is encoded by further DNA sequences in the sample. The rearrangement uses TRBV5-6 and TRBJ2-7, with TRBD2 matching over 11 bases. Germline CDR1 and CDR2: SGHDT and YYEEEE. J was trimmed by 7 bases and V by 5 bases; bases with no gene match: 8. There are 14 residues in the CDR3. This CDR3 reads CASRLAGGPLEQYF. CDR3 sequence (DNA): TGTGCCAGCAGGTTAGCGGGAGGGCCGTTGGAGCAGTACTTC.

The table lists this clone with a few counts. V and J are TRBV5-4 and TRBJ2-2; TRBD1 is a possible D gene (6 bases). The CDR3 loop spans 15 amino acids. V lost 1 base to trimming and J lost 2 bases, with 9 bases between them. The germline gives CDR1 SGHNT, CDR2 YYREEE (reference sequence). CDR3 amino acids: CASSLQGINTGELFF. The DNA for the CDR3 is TGTGCCAGCAGCTTGCAGGGGATAAACACCGGGGAGCTGTTTTTT.

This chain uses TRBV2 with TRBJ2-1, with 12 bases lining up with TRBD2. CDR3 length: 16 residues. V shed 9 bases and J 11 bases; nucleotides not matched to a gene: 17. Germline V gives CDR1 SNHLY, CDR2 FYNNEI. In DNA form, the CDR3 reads TGTGCCAGACGGGCCGCTCTAGCGGGAGGGCCCTATAAGCAGTTCTTC. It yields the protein CARRAALAGGPYKQFF.

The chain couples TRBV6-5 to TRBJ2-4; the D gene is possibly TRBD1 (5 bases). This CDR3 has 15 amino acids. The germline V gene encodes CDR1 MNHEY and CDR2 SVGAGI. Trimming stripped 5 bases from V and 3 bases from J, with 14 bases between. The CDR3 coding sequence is TGTGCCAGCAGTAAGCAGGGATTTGGCAAAAACATTCAGTACTTC. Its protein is CASSKQGFGKNIQYF.

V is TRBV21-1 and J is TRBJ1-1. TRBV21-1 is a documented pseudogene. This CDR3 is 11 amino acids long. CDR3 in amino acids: CAISPLSKAFF. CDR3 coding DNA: TGTGCCATCAGTCCTCTTTCTAAAGCTTTCTTT.

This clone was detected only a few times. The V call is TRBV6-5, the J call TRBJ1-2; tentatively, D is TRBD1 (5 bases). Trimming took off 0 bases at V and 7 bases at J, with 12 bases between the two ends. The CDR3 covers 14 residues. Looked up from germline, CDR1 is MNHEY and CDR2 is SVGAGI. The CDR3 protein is CASSYSARGLGYTF. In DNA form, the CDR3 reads TGTGCCAGCAGTTACTCGGCTAGGGGACTTGGCTACACCTTC.

CDR3 sequence reads: CASSSRQGGTDTQYF. Here the CDR3 DNA reads TGTGCCAGTAGTTCCAGACAGGGTGGCACAGATACGCAGTATTTT. This chain uses TRBV19 with TRBJ2-3; 7 nucleotides line up with TRBD1. CDR3 length: 15 residues. Germline V gene sequence: CDR1 LNHDA, CDR2 SQIVND (reference sequence). V lost 5 bases to trimming and J lost 1 base; unmatched junction nucleotides: 6.

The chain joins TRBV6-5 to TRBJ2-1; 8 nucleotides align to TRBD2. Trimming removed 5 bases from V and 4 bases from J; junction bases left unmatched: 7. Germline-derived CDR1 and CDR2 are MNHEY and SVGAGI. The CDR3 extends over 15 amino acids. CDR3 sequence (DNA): TGTGCCAGCAGTAAACTAGCGGCCCCATACAATGAGCAGTTCTTC. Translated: CASSKLAAPYNEQFF.

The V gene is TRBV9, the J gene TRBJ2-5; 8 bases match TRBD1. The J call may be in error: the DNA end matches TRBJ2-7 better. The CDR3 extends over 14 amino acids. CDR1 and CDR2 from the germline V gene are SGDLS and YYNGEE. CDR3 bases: TGTGCCAGCAGCGTAGGGACAGGGTTCGACGAGCAGTACTTC. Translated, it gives CASSVGTGFDEQYF.

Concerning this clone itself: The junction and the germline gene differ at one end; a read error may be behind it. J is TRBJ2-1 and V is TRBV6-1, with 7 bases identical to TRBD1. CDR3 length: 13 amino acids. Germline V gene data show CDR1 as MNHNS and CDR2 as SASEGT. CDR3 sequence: CASTEGGYDEQFF. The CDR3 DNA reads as TGTGCCAGCACCGAAGGGGGCTACGATGAGCAGTTCTTC.

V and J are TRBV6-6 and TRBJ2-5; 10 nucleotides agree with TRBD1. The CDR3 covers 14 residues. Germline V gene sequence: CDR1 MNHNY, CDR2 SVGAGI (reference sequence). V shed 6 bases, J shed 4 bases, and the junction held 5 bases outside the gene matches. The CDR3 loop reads CASSSGQGTETQYF. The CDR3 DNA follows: TGTGCCAGCAGCTCGGGACAGGGGACAGAGACCCAGTACTTC.

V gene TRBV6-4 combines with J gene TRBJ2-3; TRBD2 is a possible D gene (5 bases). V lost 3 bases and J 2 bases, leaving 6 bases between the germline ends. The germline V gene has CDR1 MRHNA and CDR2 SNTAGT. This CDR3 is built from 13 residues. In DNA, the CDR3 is TGTGCCAGCAGTGAGACTACCACAGATACGCAGTATTTT. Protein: CASSETTTDTQYF.

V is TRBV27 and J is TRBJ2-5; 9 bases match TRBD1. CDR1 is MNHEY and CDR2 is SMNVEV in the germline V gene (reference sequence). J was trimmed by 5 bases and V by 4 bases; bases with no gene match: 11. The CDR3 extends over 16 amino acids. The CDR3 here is CASSYRLTGGLETQYF. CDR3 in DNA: TGTGCCAGCAGTTACCGGCTAACAGGGGGCTTGGAGACCCAGTACTTC.

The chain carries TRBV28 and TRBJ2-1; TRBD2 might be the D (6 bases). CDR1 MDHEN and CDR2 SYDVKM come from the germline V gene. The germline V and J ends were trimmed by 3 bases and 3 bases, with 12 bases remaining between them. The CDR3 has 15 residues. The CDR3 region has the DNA TGTGCCAGCAGTTTTTATCCTAGCGTCTACAATGAGCAGTTCTTC. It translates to CASSFYPSVYNEQFF.

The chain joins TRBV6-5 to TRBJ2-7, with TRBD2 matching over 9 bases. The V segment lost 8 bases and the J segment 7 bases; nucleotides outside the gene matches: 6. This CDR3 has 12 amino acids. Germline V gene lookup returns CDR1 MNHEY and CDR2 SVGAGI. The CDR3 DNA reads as TGTGCCAGCGGGGGACTAGCTCGGGAGCAGTACTTC. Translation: CASGGLAREQYF.

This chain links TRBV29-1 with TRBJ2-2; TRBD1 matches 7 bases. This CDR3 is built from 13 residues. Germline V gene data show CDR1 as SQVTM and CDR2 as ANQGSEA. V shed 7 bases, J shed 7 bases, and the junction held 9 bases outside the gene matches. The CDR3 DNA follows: TGCAGCGCCCGACAGGGTTTCAACGGGGAGCTGTTTTTT. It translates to CSARQGFNGELFF.

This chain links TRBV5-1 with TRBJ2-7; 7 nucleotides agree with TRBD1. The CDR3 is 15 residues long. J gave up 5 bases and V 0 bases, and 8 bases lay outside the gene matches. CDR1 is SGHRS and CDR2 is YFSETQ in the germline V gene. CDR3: CASSLVKGAEDEQYF. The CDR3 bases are TGCGCCAGCAGCTTGGTAAAGGGGGCGGAGGACGAGCAGTACTTC.

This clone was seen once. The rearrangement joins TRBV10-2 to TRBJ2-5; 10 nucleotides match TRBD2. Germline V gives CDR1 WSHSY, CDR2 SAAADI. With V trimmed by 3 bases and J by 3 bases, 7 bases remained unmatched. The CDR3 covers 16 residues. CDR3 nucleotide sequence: TGCGCCAGCAGTGATTCCCGGACTAGCGGAAAAGAGACCCAGTACTTC. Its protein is CASSDSRTSGKETQYF.

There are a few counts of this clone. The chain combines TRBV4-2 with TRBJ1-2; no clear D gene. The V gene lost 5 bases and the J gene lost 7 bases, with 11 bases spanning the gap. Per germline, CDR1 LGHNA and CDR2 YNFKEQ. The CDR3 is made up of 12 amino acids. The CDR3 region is CASSEGLSGYTF. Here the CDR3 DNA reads TGTGCCAGCAGCGAGGGTTTAAGTGGCTACACCTTC.

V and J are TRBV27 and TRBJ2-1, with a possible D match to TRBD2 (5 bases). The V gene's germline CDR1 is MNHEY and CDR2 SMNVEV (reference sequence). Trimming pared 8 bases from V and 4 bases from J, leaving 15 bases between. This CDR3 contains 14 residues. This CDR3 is CASRKGAGYNEQFF. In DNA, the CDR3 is TGTGCCAGCCGAAAGGGAGCTGGTTACAATGAGCAGTTCTTC.

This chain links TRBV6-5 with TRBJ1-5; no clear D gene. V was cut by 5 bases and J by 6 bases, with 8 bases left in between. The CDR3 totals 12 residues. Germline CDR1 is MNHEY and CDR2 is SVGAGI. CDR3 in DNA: TGTGCCAGCAGTGCCGGTAGTCAGCCCCAGCATTTT. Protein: CASSAGSQPQHF.

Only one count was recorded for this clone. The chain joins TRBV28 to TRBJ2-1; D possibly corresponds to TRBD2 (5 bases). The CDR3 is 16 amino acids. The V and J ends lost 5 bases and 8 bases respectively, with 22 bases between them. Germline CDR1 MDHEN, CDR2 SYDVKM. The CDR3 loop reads CASSGPGSDTLHEQFF. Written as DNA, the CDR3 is TGTGCCAGCAGTGGGCCGGGTAGCGATACCCTCCATGAGCAGTTCTTC. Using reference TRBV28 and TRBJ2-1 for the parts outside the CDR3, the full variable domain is DVKVTQSSRYLVKRTGEKVFLECVQDMDHENMFWYRQDPGLGLRLIYFSYDVKMKEKGDIPEGYSVSREKKERFSLILESASTNQTSMYLCASSGPGSDTLHEQFFGPGTRLTVL.

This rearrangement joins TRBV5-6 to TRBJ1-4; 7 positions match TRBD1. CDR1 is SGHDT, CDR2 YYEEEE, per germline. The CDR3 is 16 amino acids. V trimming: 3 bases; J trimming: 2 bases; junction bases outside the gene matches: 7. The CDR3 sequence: CASSSYRGRTNEKLFF. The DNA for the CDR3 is TGTGCCAGCAGCTCCTACAGGGGAAGGACTAATGAAAAACTGTTTTTT.

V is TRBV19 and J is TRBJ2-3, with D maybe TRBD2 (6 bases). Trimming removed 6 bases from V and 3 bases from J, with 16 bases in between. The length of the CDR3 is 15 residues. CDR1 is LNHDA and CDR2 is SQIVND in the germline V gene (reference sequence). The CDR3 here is CASRDPGGITDTQYF. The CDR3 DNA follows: TGTGCCAGTAGGGACCCTGGGGGGATAACAGATACGCAGTATTTT. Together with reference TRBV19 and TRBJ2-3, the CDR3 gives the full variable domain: DGGITQSPKYLFRKEGQNVTLSCEQNLNHDAMYWYRQDPGQGLRLIYYSQIVNDFQKGDIAEGYSVSREKKESFPLTVTSAQKNPTAFYLCASRDPGGITDTQYFGPGTRLTVL.

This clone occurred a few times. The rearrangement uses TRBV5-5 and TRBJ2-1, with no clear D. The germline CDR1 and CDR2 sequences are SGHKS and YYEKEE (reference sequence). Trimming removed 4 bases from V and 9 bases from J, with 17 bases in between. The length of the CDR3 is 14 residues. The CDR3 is CASSLSATSGEQFF. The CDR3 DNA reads TGTGCCAGCAGCCTATCCGCGACATCCGGTGAGCAGTTCTTC.

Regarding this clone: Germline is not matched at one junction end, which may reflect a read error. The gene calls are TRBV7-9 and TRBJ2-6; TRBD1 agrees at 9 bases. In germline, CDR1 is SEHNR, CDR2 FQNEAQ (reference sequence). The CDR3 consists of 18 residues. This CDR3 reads CSSDLIGQGLGGANVLTF. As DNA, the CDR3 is TGTTCCAGCGACCTCATCGGACAGGGGCTGGGAGGGGCCAACGTCCTGACTTTC.

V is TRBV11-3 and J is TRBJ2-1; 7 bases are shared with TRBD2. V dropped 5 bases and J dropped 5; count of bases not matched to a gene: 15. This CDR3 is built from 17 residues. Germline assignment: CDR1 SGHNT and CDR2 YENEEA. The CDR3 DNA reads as TGTGCCAGCAGCCCAAGGGTGAGACAGCGGGGTGACAATGAGCAGTTCTTC. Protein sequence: CASSPRVRQRGDNEQFF. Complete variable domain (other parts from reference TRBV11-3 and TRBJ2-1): EAGVVQSPRYKIIEKKQPVAFWCNPISGHNTLYWYLQNLGQGPELLIRYENEEAVDDSQLPKDRFSAERLKGVDSTLKIQPAELGDSAVYLCASSPRVRQRGDNEQFFGPGTRLTVL.